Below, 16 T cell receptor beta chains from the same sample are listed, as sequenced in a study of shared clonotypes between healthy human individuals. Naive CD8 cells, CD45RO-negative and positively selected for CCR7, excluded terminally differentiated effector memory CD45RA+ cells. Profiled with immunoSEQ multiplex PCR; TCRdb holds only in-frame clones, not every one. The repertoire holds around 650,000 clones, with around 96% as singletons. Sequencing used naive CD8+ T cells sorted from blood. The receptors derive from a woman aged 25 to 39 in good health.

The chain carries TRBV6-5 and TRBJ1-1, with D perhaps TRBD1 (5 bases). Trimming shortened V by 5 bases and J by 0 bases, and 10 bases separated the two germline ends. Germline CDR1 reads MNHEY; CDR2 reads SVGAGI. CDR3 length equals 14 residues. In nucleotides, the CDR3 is TGTGCCAGCAGTCCAAGACAGATGAACACTGAAGCTTTCTTT. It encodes CASSPRQMNTEAFF.

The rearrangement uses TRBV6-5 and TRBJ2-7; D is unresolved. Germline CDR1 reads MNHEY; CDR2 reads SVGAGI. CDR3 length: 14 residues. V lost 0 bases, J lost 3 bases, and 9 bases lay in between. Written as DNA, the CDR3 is TGTGCCAGCAGTTACTCTTCAGCCCACTACGAGCAGTACTTC. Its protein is CASSYSSAHYEQYF.

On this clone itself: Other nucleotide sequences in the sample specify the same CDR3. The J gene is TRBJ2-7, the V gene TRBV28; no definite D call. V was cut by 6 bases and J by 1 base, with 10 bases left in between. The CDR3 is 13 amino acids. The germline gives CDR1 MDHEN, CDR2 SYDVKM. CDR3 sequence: CASSPPGSYEQYF. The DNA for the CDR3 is TGTGCCAGCAGCCCCCCGGGTTCCTACGAGCAGTACTTC.

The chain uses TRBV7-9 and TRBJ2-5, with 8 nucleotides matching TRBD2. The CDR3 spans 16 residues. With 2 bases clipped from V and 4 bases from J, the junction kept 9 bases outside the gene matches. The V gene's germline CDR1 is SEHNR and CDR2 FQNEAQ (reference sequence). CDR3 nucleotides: TGTGCCAGCAGCTTAATCAGCGGGGGACCAAGAGAGACCCAGTACTTC. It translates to CASSLISGGPRETQYF. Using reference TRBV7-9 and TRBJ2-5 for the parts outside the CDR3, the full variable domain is DTGVSQNPRHKITKRGQNVTFRCDPISEHNRLYWYRQTLGQGPEFLTYFQNEAQLEKSRLLSDRFSAERPKGSFSTLEIQRTEQGDSAMYLCASSLISGGPRETQYFGPGTRLLVL.

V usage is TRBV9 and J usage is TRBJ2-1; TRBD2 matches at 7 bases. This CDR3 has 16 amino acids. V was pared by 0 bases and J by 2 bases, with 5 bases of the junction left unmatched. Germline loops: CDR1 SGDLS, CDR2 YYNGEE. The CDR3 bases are TGTGCCAGCAGCGTAGACGGGGGAGGGACCTACAATGAGCAGTTCTTC. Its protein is CASSVDGGGTYNEQFF.

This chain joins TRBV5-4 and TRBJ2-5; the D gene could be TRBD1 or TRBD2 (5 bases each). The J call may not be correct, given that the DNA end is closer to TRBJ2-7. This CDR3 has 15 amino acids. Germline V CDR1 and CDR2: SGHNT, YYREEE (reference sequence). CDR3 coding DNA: TGTGCCAGCAGCTCATTAGGGACGGGCACTTCCGAGCAGTACTTC. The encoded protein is CASSSLGTGTSEQYF.

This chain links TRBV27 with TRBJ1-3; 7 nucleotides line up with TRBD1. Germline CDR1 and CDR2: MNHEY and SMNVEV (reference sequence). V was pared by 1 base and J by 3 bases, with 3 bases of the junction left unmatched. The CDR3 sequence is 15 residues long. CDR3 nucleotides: TGTGCCAGCAGTTTATACCAGGGGGATGGAAACACCATATATTTT. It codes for CASSLYQGDGNTIYF.

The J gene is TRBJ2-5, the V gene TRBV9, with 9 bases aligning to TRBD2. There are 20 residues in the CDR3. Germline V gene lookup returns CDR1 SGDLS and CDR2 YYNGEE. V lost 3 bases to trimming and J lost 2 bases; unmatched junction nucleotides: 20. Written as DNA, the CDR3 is TGTGCCAGCAGCGCGCGCCCAAGACTAGCGGAGGGCCACCTTCAAGAGACCCAGTACTTC. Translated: CASSARPRLAEGHLQETQYF.

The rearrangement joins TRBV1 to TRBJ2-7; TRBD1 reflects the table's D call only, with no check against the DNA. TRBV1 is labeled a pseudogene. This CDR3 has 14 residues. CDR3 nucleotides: TGCACCAGCAGCCGACCGGACAGGGTCTACGAGCAGTACTTC. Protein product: CTSSRPDRVYEQYF.

The CDR3 protein is CASSEFFGQGFLNEQFF. The DNA of the CDR3 is TGTGCCAGCAGTGAATTCTTTGGACAGGGGTTTCTCAATGAGCAGTTCTTC. V gene TRBV2 combines with J gene TRBJ2-1, with TRBD1 identical over 9 bases. The germline V gene encodes CDR1 SNHLY and CDR2 FYNNEI. The CDR3 has 17 amino acids. V gave up 2 bases and J gave up 6 bases; unmatched junction bases: 11.

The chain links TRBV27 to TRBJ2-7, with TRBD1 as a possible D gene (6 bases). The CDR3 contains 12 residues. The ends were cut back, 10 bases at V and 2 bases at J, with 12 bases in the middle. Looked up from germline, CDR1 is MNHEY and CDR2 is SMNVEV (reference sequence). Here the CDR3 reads CATKQGPYEQYF. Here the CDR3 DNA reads TGTGCCACAAAACAGGGCCCCTACGAGCAGTACTTC.

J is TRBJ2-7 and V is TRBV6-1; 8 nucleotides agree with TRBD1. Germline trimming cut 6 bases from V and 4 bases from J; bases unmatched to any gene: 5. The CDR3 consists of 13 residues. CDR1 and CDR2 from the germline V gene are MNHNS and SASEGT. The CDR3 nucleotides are TGTGCCAGCAGGGACAGGGTAGCGTACGAGCAGTACTTC. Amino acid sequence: CASRDRVAYEQYF.

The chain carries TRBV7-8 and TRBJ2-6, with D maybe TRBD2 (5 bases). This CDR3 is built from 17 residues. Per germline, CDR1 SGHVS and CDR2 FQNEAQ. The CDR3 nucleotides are TGTGCTTCTGCGAGGGATCCGCCAGACTCTGGGGCCAACGTCCTGACTTTC. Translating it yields CASARDPPDSGANVLTF.

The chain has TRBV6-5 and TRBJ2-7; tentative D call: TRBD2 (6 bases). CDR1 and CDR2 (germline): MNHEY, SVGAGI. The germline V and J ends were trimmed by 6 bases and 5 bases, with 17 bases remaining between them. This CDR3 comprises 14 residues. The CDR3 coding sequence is TGTGCCAGCAGCCCGGAGGGCCGAGCCCACGAGCAGTACTTC. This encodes CASSPEGRAHEQYF.

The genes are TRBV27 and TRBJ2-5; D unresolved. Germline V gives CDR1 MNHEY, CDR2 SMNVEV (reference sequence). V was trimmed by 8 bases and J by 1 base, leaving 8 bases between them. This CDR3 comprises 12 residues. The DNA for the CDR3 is TGTGCCAGCGTGGACGGCCAAGAGACCCAGTACTTC. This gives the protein CASVDGQETQYF.

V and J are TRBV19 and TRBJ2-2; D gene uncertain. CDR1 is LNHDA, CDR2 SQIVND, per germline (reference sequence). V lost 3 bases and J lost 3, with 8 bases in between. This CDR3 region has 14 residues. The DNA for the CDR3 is TGTGCCAGTAGTATGGGCCTTTACACCGGGGAGCTGTTTTTT. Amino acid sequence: CASSMGLYTGELFF. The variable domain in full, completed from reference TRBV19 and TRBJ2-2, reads DGGITQSPKYLFRKEGQNVTLSCEQNLNHDAMYWYRQDPGQGLRLIYYSQIVNDFQKGDIAEGYSVSREKKESFPLTVTSAQKNPTAFYLCASSMGLYTGELFFGEGSRLTVL.